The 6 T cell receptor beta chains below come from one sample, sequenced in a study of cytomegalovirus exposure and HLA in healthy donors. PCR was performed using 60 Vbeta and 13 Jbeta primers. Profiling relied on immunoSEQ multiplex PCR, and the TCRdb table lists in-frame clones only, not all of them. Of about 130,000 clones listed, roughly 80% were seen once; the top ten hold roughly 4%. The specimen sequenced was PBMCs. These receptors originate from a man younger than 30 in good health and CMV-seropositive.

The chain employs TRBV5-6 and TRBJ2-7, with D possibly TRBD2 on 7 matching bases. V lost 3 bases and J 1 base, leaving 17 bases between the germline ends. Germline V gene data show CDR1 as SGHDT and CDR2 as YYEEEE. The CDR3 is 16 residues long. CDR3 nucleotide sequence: TGTGCCAGCAGCTCGGAGGGGGGGGCCGTGTCCTACGAGCAGTACTTC. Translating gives CASSSEGGAVSYEQYF.

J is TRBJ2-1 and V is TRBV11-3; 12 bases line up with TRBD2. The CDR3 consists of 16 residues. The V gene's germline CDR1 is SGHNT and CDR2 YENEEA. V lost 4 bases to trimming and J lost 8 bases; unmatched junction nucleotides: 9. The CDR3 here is CASSSRGLAGSDEQFF. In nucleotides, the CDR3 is TGTGCCAGCAGCTCCCGCGGACTAGCGGGAAGTGATGAGCAGTTCTTC.

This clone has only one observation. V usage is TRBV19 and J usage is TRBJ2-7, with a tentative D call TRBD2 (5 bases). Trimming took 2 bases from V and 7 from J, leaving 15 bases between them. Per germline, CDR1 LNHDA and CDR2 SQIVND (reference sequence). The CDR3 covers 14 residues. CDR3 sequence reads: CASSIRGIIGEQYF. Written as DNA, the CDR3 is TGTGCCAGTAGTATAAGAGGGATAATAGGGGAGCAGTACTTC.

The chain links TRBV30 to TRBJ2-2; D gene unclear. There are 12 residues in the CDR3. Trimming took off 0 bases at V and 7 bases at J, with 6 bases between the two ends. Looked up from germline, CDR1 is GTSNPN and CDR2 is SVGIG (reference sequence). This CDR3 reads CAWSVHVGELFF. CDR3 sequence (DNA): TGTGCCTGGAGTGTACATGTCGGGGAGCTGTTTTTT.

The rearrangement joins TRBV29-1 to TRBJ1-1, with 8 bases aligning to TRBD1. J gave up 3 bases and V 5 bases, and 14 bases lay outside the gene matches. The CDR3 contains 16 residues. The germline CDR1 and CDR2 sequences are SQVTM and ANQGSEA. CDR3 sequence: CSVFPTGEVWDTEAFF. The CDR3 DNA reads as TGCAGCGTTTTCCCGACAGGGGAAGTGTGGGACACTGAAGCTTTCTTT.

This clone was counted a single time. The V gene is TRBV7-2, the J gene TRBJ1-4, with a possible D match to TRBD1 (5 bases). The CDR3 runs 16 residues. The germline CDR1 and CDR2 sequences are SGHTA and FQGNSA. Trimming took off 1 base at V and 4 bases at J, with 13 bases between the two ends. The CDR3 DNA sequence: TGTGCCAGCAGCTTAGGCACGACAGAGATTAATGAAAAACTGTTTTTT. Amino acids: CASSLGTTEINEKLFF.